This T cell receptor beta chain was observed in a study of a mutant IDH1 vaccine in newly diagnosed glioma. Clones were sequenced by immunoSEQ multiplex PCR, and TCRdb holds only the in-frame ones, with some missing. This table has 9,500 to 12,000 clones, around 81% appearing once. About this clone: Antigen: not known.

As to time point: week 47, end of study. Mutant IDH1 20-mer peptide, at 300 ug, made up each vaccine dose, with topical imiquimod. V lost 4 bases, J lost 4 bases, and 21 bases lay in between. This CDR3 has 17 amino acids. Germline CDR1 reads SGHRS; CDR2 reads YFSETQ. This specimen consisted of PBMCs, obtained from a glioma patient whose treatment included an IDH1 peptide vaccine. This TCR was recovered from a man aged 25 to 40 with glioma. This rearrangement joins TRBV5-1 to TRBJ1-3; a weak D match, TRBD1 (5 bases). CDR3 bases: TGCGCCAGCAGCCCACAGCCTTCCGGGACGGGGGGAAACACCATATATTTT. Protein sequence: CASSPQPSGTGGNTIYF. Based on the CDR3 plus reference TRBV5-1 and TRBJ1-3, the full variable domain is KAGVTQTPRYLIKTRGQQVTLSCSPISGHRSVSWYQQTPGQGLQFLFEYFSETQRNKGNFPGRFSGRQFSNSRSEMNVSTLELGDSALYLCASSPQPSGTGGNTIYFGEGSWLTVV.